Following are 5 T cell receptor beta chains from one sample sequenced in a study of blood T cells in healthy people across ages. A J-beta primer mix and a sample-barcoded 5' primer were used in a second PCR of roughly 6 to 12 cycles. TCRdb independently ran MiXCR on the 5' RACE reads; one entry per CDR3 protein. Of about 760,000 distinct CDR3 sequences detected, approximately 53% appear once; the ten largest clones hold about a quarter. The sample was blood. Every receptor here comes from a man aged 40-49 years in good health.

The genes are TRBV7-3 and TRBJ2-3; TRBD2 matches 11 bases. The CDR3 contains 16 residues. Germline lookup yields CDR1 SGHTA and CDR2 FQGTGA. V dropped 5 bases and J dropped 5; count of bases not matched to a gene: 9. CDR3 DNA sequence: TGTGCCAGCAGCGCCGATAGCGGGGGGGCGGTAGATACGCAGTATTTT. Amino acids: CASSADSGGAVDTQYF.

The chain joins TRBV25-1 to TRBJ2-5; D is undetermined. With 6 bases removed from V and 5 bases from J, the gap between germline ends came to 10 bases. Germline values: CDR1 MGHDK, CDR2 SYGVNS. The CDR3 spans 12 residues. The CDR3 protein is CASREPDETQYF. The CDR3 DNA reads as TGTGCCAGCAGGGAACCGGACGAGACCCAGTACTTC.

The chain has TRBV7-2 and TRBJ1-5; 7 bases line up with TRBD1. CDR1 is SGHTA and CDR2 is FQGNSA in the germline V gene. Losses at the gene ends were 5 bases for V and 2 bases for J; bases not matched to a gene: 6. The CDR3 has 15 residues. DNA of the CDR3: TGTGCCAGCAGCCATGTCCAGGGGGGCAATCAGCCCCAGCATTTT. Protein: CASSHVQGGNQPQHF.

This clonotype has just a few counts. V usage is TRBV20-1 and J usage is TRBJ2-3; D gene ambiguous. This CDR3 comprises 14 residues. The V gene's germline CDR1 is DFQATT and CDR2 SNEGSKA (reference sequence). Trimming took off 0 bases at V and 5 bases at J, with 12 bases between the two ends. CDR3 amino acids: CSARDEPSLDTQYF. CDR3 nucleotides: TGCAGTGCTAGAGATGAACCGTCGTTAGATACGCAGTATTTT.

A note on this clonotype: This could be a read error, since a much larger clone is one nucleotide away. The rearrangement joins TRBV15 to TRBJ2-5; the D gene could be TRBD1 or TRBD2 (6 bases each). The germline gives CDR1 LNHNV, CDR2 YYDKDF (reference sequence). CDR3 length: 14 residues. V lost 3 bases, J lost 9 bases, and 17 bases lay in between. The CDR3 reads CATSREDSGEAQYF. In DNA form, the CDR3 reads TGTGCCACCAGCAGGGAGGACAGTGGGGAGGCCCAGTACTTC.